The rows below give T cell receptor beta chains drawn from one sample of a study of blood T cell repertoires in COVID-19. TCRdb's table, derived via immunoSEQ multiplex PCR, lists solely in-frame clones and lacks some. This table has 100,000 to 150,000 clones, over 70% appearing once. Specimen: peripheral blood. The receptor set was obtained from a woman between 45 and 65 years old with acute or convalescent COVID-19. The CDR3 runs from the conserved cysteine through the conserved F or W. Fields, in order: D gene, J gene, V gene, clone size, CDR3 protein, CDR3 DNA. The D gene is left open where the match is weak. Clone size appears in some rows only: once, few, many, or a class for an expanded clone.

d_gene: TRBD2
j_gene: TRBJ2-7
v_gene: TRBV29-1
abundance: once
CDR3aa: CSVEDPGGSSYEQYF
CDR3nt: TGCAGCGTTGAAGATCCGGGAGGGAGCTCCTACGAGCAGTACTTC

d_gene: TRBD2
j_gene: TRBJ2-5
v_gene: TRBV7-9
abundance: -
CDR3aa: CASSPFLAGGGETQYF
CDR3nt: TGTGCCAGCAGCCCGTTTCTAGCGGGGGGCGGGGAGACCCAGTACTTC

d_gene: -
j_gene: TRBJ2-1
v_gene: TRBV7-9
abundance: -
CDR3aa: CASSLSSGISYNEQFF
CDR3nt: TGTGCCAGCAGCTTAAGTTCCGGGATTTCCTACAATGAGCAGTTCTTC

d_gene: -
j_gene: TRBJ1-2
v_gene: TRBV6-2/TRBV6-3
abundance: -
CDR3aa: CASSYSGRGNYGYTF
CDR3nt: TGTGCCAGCAGTTACTCGGGCAGGGGCAACTATGGCTACACCTTC

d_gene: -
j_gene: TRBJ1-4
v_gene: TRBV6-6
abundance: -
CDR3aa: CASTHSRGGEKLFF
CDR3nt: TGTGCCAGCACCCATTCTCGGGGTGGGGAAAAACTGTTTTTT

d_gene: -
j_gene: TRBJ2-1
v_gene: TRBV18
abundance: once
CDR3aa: CASSPVSSSYNEQFF
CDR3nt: TGTGCCAGCTCACCCGTATCCAGCTCCTACAATGAGCAGTTCTTC

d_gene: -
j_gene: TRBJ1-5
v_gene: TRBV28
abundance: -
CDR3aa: CASSLVSNQPQHF
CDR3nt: TGTGCCAGCAGTTTAGTAAGCAATCAGCCCCAGCATTTT

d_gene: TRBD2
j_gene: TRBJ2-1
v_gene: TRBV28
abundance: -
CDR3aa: CASGLAGQEQFF
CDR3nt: TGTGCCAGCGGACTAGCGGGACAAGAGCAGTTCTTC

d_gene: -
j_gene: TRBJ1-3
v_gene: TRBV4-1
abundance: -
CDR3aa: CASSPKENNSGNTIYF
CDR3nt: TGCGCCAGCAGCCCCAAGGAGAACAATTCTGGAAACACCATATATTTT

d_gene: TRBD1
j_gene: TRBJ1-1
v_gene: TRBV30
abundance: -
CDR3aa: CATKRQGFKGNTEAFF
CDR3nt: TGTGCTACCAAGAGACAGGGGTTTAAGGGGAACACTGAAGCTTTCTTT

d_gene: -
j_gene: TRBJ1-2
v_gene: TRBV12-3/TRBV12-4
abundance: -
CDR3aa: CASSSRQAGGYTF
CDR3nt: TGTGCCAGCAGTTCAAGACAGGCGGGTGGCTACACCTTC

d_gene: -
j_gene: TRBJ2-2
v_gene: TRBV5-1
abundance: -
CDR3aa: CASSSDIPAGELFF
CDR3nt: TGCGCCAGCAGCTCTGACATTCCCGCCGGGGAGCTGTTTTTT

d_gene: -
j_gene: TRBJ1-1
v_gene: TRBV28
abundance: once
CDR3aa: CASTFRVAPEAFF
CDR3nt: TGTGCCAGCACCTTTCGGGTAGCTCCTGAAGCTTTCTTT

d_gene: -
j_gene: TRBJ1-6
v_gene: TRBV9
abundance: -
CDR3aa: CASSVGTENPPLHF
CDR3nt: TGTGCCAGCAGCGTAGGGACAGAGAATCCACCCCTCCACTTT

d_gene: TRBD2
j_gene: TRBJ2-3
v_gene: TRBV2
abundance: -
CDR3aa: CASKLTSGGTDTQYF
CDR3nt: TGTGCCAGCAAATTGACTAGCGGGGGGACAGATACGCAGTATTTT

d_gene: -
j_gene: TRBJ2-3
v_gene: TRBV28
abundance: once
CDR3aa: CASSYGGSSTDTQYF
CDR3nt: TGTGCCAGCAGTTATGGGGGCTCTAGCACAGATACGCAGTATTTT

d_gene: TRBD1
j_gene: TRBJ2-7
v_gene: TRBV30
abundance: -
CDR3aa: CASQGAGANSYEQYF
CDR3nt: TGTGCCTCCCAGGGGGCAGGGGCCAATTCCTACGAGCAGTACTTC

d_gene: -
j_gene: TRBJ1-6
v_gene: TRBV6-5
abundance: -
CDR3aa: CASSYSRVIGSPLHF
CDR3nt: TGTGCCAGCAGTTATTCCAGGGTGATAGGATCACCCCTCCACTTT

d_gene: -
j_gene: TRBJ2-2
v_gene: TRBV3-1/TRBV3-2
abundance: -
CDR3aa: CASSQGGMAGELFF
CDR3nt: TGTGCCAGCAGCCAAGGCGGGATGGCCGGGGAGCTGTTTTTT

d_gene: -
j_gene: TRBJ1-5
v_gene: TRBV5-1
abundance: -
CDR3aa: CASSKDVQGPGQPQHF
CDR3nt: TGCGCCAGCAGCAAGGACGTACAGGGACCCGGTCAGCCCCAGCATTTT

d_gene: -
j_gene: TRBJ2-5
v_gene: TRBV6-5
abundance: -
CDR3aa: CATRPPGVSTQYF
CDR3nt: TGTGCTACCCGCCCCCCAGGCGTATCGACCCAGTACTTC

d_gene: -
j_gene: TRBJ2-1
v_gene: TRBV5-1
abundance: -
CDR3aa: CASTLAGSYNEQFF
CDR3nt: TGCGCCAGCACTCTGGCTGGCTCCTACAATGAGCAGTTCTTC

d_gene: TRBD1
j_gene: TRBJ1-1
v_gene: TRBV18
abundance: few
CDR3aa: CASSPQRDRVTEAFF
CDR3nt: TGTGCCAGCTCACCACAACGGGACAGGGTTACTGAAGCTTTCTTT

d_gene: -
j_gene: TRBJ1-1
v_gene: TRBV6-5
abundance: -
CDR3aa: CASSYSGTYTEAFF
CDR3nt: TGTGCCAGCAGTTACTCGGGCACTTACACTGAAGCTTTCTTT

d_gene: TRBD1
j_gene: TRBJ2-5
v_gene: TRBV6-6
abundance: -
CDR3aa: CASRRGQHQETQYF
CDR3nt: TGTGCCAGCAGACGGGGACAGCATCAAGAGACCCAGTACTTC

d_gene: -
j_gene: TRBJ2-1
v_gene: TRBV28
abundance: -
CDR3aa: CATSSGRRKYNEQFF
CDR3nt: TGTGCCACCTCGAGCGGGCGCCGGAAGTACAATGAGCAGTTCTTC

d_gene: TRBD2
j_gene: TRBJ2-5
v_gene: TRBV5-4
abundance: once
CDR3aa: CASSHSGAETQYF
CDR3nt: TGTGCCAGCAGTCACAGCGGGGCGGAGACCCAGTACTTC

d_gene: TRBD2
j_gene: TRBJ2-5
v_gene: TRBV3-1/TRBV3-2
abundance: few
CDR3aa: CASSQDVGGEETQYF
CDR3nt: TGTGCCAGCAGCCAAGATGTGGGAGGGGAAGAGACCCAGTACTTC

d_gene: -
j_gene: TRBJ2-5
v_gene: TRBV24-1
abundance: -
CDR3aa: CATSAPGGGIETQYF
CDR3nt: TGTGCCACCAGTGCACCAGGAGGTGGGATAGAGACCCAGTACTTC

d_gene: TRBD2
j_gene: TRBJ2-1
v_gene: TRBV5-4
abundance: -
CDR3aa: CASSLGLAGAHIYNEQFF
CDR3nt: TGTGCCAGCAGCTTGGGGCTAGCGGGGGCGCATATCTACAATGAGCAGTTCTTC

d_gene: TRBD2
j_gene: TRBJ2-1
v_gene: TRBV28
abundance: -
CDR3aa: CASSSPSGSYNEQFF
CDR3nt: TGTGCCAGCAGTTCCCCGAGCGGGAGCTACAATGAGCAGTTCTTC

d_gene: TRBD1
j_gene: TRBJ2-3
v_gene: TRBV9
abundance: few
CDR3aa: CASSAQGVADTQYF
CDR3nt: TGTGCCAGCAGCGCGCAGGGGGTAGCAGATACGCAGTATTTT

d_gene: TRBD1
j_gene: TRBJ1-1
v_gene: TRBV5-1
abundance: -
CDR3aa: CASSGRDRAETEAFF
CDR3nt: TGCGCCAGCAGCGGCCGGGACAGGGCGGAAACTGAAGCTTTCTTT

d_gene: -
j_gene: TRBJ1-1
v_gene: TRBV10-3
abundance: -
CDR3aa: CAISGGQDTEAFF
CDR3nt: TGTGCCATCAGTGGAGGACAAGACACTGAAGCTTTCTTT

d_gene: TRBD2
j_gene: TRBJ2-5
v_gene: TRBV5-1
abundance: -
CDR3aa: CASSLTVSRGGQETQYF
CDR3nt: TGCGCCAGCAGCTTGACCGTTTCACGGGGGGGCCAAGAGACCCAGTACTTC

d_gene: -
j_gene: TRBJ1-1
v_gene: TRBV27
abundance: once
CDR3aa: CASKPTSGTEAFF
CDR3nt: TGTGCCAGCAAGCCGACCTCAGGGACTGAAGCTTTCTTT

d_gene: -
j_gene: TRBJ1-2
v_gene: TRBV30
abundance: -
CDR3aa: CAWSQGGPTGYGYTF
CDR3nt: TGTGCCTGGAGTCAGGGAGGGCCCACTGGCTATGGCTACACCTTC

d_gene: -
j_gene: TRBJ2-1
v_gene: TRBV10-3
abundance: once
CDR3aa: CAISLEAGVGTEQFF
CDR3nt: TGTGCCATCAGCCTAGAGGCAGGGGTCGGAACTGAGCAGTTCTTC